The following is a T cell receptor beta chain sequence with its context. This entry belongs to a study of blood T cell repertoires in COVID-19. Study-level information: The United States, Italy and Spain provided the acute and convalescent COVID-19 samples.

Unmatched junction bases numbered 9, after V lost 4 bases and J lost 10 bases. The length of the CDR3 is 14 residues. In germline, CDR1 is SGHNT, CDR2 YYREEE (reference sequence). Each participant's cohort was designated according to participant-reported clinical history. Assay used: immunoSEQ multiplex PCR; TCRdb lists only in-frame clones, some missing. The sample holds some 260,000 clones, about 86% seen once. Material: PBMCs or T cells enriched from blood (not recorded which). The TCR was taken from a man aged 25 to 40 with acute COVID-19. The chain joins TRBV5-4 to TRBJ1-3; 9 bases line up with TRBD1. The CDR3 nucleotides are TGTGCCAGCAGCACGGGACAGGGCTTAGATACCATATATTTT. Its protein product is CASSTGQGLDTIYF.